A single sample gave rise to the 8 T cell receptor beta chains below, sequenced in a study of cytomegalovirus exposure and HLA in healthy donors. PCR amplification relied on 60 Vbeta primers (plus 13 Jbeta primers). Produced via immunoSEQ multiplex PCR; TCRdb's table is partial and in-frame only. The sample lists around 180,000 clones, roughly three quarters occurring once. Source material: PBMCs. All receptors derive from a woman in her forties or fifties in good health and CMV-seronegative.

This chain joins TRBV4-3 and TRBJ1-3, with a possible D match to TRBD1 (6 bases). V gave up 1 base and J gave up 5 bases, with 15 bases separating them. Germline V gene data show CDR1 as LGHNA and CDR2 as YSLEER. The CDR3 runs 16 residues. The CDR3 protein is CASSQGGGRERNTIYF. The CDR3 DNA is TGCGCCAGCAGCCAAGGGGGGGGCAGGGAAAGAAACACCATATATTTT.

This sequence joins TRBV7-2 and TRBJ2-5; possible D gene TRBD2, 6 bases. Germline V lookup: CDR1 SGHTA, CDR2 FQGNSA. Trimming removed 5 bases from V and 5 bases from J, with 15 bases in between. This CDR3 contains 14 residues. This CDR3 reads CASSPASVRETQYF. CDR3 nucleotides: TGTGCCAGCAGCCCGGCTAGCGTCCGGGAGACCCAGTACTTC.

V gene TRBV7-9 combines with J gene TRBJ1-2, with D perhaps TRBD1 (5 bases). The V end lost 7 bases, the J end lost 8 bases, and 26 bases lay between the germline ends. The CDR3 totals 16 residues. Germline V lookup: CDR1 SEHNR, CDR2 FQNEAQ (reference sequence). The CDR3 region is CASNSPGPTHSGGYTF. The CDR3 DNA reads as TGTGCCAGCAACTCGCCCGGGCCAACGCACTCAGGGGGCTACACCTTC.

The rearrangement uses TRBV15 and TRBJ1-4; D unresolved. The CDR3 loop spans 13 amino acids. Deletions cut 4 bases from V and 5 bases from J, with 8 bases between. Germline CDR1 LNHNV, CDR2 YYDKDF (reference sequence). CDR3 nucleotides: TGTGCCACCAGCAACAGCCCGAATGAAAAACTGTTTTTT. It yields the protein CATSNSPNEKLFF. Full variable domain (outside the CDR3, taken from reference TRBV15 and TRBJ1-4): DAMVIQNPRYQVTQFGKPVTLSCSQTLNHNVMYWYQQKSSQAPKLLFHYYDKDFNNEADTPDNFQSRRPNTSFCFLDIRSPGLGDTAMYLCATSNSPNEKLFFGSGTQLSVL.

V gene TRBV9 combines with J gene TRBJ2-1, with 13 bases lining up with TRBD2. Germline V gives CDR1 SGDLS, CDR2 YYNGEE. Unmatched junction bases numbered 18, after V lost 0 bases and J lost 0 bases. The CDR3 consists of 23 residues. The CDR3 DNA sequence: TGTGCCAGCAGCGTAGCGGGAGGGGGAGGGGGACTAGCGGGATTGCCCTCCTACAATGAGCAGTTCTTC. This translates into CASSVAGGGGGLAGLPSYNEQFF.

This rearrangement joins TRBV18 to TRBJ1-1; 9 bases are shared with TRBD1. Germline V CDR1 and CDR2: KGHSH, LQKENI. CDR3 length: 14 amino acids. The ends lost 5 bases at V and 1 base at J; junction bases unmatched: 2. CDR3 DNA: TGTGCCAGCTCAAGGACAGGGGAGAACACTGAAGCTTTCTTT. This gives the protein CASSRTGENTEAFF.

The genes are TRBV4-3 and TRBJ1-1; weak D call: TRBD1 (6 bases). The CDR3 length is 14 residues. Germline CDR1 is LGHNA and CDR2 is YSLEER. Trimming pared 3 bases from V and 1 base from J, leaving 9 bases between. The CDR3 is CASSHLDRNTEAFF. The DNA for the CDR3 is TGCGCCAGCAGCCACCTGGACAGGAACACTGAAGCTTTCTTT.

The chain combines TRBV5-1 with TRBJ2-7; 9 bases are a match to TRBD1. Trimming cost V 2 bases and J 3 bases; bases outside gene matches: 9. Germline CDR1 is SGHRS and CDR2 is YFSETQ. The CDR3 totals 16 residues. The CDR3 DNA sequence: TGCGCCAGCAGCTTAAATACCGGGACAGGGAACTACGAGCAGTACTTC. Its translation is CASSLNTGTGNYEQYF.